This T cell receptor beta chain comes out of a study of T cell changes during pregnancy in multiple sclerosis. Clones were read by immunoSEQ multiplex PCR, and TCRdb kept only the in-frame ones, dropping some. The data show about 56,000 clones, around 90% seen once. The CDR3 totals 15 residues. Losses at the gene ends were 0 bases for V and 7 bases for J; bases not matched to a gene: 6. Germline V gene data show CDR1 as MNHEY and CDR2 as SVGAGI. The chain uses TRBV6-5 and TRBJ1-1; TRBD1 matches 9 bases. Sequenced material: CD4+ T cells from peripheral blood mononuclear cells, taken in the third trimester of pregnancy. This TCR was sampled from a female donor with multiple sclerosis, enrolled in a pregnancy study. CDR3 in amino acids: CASSYSMLDRGEAFF. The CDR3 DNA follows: TGTGCCAGCAGTTACTCGATGTTGGACAGGGGTGAAGCTTTCTTT.